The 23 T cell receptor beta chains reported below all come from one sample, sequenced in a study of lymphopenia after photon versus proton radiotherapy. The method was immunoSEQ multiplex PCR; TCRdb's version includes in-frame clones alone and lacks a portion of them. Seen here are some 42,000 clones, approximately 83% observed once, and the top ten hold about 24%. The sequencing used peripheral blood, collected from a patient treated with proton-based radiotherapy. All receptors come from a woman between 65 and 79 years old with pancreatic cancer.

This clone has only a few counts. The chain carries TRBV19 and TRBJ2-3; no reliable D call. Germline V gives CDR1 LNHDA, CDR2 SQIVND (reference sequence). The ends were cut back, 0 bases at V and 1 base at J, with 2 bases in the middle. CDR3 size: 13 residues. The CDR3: CASSIERTDTQYF. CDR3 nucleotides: TGTGCCAGTAGTATAGAACGCACAGATACGCAGTATTTT.

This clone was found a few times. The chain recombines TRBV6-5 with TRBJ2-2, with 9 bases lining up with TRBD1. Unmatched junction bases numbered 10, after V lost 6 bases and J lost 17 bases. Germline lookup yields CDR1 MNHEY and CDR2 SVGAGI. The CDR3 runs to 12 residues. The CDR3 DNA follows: TGTGCCAGCAGCACAGGGGGCCGGGACTTATTTTTT. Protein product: CASSTGGRDLFF.

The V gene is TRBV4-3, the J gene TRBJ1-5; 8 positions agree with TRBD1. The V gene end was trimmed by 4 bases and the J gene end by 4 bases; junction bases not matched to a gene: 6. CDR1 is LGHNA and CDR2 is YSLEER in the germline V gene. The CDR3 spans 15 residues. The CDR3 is CASSPGQARNQPQHF. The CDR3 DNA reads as TGCGCCAGCAGCCCGGGACAGGCTAGAAATCAGCCCCAGCATTTT.

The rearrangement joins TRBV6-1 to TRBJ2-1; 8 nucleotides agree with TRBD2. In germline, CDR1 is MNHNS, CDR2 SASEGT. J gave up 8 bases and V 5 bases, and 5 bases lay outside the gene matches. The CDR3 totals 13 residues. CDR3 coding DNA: TGTGCCAGCAGTCGGACTAGCTTCGATGAGCAGTTCTTC. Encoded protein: CASSRTSFDEQFF.

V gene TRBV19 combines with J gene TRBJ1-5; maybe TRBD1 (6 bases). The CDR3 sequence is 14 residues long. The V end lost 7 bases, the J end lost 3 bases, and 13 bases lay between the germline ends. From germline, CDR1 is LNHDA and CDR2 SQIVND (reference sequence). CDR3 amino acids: CASISTGLNQPQHF. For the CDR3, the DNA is TGTGCCAGTATAAGTACAGGGCTCAATCAGCCCCAGCATTTT.

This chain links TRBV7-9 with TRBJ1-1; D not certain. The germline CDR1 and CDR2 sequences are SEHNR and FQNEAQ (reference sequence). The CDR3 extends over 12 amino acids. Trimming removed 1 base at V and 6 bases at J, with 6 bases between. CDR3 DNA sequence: TGTGCCAGCAGCTTAGACGTCTCTGAAGCTTTCTTT. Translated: CASSLDVSEAFF.

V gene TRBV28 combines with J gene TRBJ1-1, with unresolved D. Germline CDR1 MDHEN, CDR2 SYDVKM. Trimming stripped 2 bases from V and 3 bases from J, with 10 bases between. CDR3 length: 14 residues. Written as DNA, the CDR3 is TGTGCCAGCAGTTTACGGGTCGGGTACACTGAAGCTTTCTTT. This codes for CASSLRVGYTEAFF.

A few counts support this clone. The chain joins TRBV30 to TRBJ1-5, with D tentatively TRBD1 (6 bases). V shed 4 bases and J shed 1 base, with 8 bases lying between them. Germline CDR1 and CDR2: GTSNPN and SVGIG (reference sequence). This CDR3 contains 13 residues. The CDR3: CAWTGQSNQPQHF. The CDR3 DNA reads TGTGCCTGGACCGGACAGAGCAATCAGCCCCAGCATTTT. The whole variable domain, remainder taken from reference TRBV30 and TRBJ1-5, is SQTIHQWPATLVQPVGSPLSLECTVEGTSNPNLYWYRQAAGRGLQLLFYSVGIGQISSEVPQNLSASRPQDRQFILSSKKLLLSDSGFYLCAWTGQSNQPQHFGDGTRLSIL.

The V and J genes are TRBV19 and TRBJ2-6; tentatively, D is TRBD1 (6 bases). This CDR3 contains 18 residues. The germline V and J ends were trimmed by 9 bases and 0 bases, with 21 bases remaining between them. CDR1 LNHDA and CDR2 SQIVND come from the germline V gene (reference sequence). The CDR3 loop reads CASGQPVTMVSGANVLTF. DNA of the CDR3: TGTGCCAGCGGACAGCCCGTGACTATGGTCTCTGGGGCCAACGTCCTGACTTTC.

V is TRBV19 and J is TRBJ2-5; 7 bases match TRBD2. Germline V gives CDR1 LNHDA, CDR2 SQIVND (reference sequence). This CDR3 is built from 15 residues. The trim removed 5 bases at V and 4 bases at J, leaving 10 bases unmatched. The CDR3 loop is CASSLREPRVETQYF. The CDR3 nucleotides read TGTGCCAGTAGTTTGCGGGAGCCCCGGGTAGAGACCCAGTACTTC.

The CDR3 DNA is TGTGCCAGCAGTTTATACGTGAACCCTAGCGGAGTAAACAATGAGCAGTTCTTC. Amino acid sequence: CASSLYVNPSGVNNEQFF. The chain joins TRBV27 to TRBJ2-1; 7 positions agree with TRBD2. Trimming removed 1 base from V and 5 bases from J; junction bases left unmatched: 14. CDR3 length: 18 residues. Germline-derived CDR1 and CDR2 are MNHEY and SMNVEV (reference sequence).

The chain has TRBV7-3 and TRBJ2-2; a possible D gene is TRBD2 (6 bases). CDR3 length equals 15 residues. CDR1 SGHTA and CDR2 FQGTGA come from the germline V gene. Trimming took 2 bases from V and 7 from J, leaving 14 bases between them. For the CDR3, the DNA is TGTGCCAGCAGCTTACTCGGAGGGAAGAACGGGGAGCTGTTTTTT. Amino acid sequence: CASSLLGGKNGELFF.

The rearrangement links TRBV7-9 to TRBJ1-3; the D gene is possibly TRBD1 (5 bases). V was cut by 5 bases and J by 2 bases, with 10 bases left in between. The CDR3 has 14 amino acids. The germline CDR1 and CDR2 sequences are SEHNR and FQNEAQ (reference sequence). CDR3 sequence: CASSPGTAGNTIYF. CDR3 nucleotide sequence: TGTGCCAGCAGCCCCGGGACGGCTGGAAACACCATATATTTT.

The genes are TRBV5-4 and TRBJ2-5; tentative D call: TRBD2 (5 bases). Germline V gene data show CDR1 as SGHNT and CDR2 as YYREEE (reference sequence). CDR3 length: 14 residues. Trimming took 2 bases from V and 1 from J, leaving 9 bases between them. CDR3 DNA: TGTGCCAGCAGCTTAAAAGGAGGCCAAGAGACCCAGTACTTC. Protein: CASSLKGGQETQYF.

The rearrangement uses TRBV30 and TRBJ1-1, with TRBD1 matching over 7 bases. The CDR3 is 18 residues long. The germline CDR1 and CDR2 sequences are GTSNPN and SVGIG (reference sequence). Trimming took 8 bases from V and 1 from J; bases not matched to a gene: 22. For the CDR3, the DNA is TGTGCCGGGGAGGGGGCGGGCTCCCAATCTTATTCGAACACTGAAGCTTTCTTT. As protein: CAGEGAGSQSYSNTEAFF.

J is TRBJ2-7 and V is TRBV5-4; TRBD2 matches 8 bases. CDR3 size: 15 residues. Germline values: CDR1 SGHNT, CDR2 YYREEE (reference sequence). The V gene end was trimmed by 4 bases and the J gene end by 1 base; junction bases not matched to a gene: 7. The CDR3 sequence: CASSRLAGASYEQYF. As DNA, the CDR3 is TGTGCCAGCAGCAGGCTAGCGGGCGCGTCCTACGAGCAGTACTTC.

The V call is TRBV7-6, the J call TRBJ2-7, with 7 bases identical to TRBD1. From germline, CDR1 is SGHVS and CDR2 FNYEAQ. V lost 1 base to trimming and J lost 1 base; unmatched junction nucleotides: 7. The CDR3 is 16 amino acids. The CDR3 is CASSLGPRQGSYEQYF. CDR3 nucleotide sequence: TGTGCCAGCAGCTTAGGCCCTCGACAGGGTTCCTACGAGCAGTACTTC.

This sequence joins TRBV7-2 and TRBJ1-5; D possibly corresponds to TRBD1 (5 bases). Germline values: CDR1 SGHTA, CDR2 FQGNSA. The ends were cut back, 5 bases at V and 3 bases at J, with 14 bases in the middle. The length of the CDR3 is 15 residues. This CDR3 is CASSPEWGNNQPQHF. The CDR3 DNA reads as TGTGCCAGCAGCCCTGAATGGGGCAACAATCAGCCCCAGCATTTT. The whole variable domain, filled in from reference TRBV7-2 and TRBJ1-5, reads GAGVSQSPSNKVTEKGKDVELRCDPISGHTALYWYRQSLGQGLEFLIYFQGNSAPDKSGLPSDRFSAERTGGSVSTLTIQRTQQEDSAVYLCASSPEWGNNQPQHFGDGTRLSIL.

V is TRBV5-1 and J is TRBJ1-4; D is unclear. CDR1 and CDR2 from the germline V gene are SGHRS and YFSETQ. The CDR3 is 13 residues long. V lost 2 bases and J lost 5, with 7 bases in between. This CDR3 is CASSFGENEKLFF. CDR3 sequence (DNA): TGCGCCAGCAGCTTCGGAGAAAATGAAAAACTGTTTTTT. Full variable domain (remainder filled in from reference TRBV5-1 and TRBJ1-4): KAGVTQTPRYLIKTRGQQVTLSCSPISGHRSVSWYQQTPGQGLQFLFEYFSETQRNKGNFPGRFSGRQFSNSRSEMNVSTLELGDSALYLCASSFGENEKLFFGSGTQLSVL.

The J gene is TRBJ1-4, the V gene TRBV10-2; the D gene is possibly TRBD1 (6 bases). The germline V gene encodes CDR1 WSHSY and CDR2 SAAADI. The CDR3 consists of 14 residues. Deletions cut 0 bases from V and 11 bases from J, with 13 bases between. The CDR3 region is CASSESMTGSKLFF. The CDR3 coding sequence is TGCGCCAGCAGTGAGTCAATGACAGGTTCGAAACTGTTTTTT.

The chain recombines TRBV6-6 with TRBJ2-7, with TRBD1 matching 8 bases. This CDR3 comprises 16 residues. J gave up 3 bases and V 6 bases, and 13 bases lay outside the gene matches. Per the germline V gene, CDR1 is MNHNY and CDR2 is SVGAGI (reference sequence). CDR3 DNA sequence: TGTGCCAGCAGAGAGAACAGGGGGGTTTTTATCTACGAGCAGTACTTC. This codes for CASRENRGVFIYEQYF.

The CDR3 nucleotides are TGTGCCAGCAGTTACAGGGCTAGGAGCAATCAGCCCCAGCATTTT. It translates to CASSYRARSNQPQHF. The chain uses TRBV6-5 and TRBJ1-5; D uncertain. The CDR3 is 15 amino acids. Per the germline V gene, CDR1 is MNHEY and CDR2 is SVGAGI. V shed 2 bases and J shed 1 base, with 9 bases lying between them.

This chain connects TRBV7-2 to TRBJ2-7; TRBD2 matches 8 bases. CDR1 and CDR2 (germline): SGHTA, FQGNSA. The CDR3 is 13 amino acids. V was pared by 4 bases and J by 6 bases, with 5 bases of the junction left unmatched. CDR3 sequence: CASSSGTSSEQYF. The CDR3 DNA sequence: TGTGCCAGCAGCTCCGGGACTAGTTCCGAGCAGTACTTC.